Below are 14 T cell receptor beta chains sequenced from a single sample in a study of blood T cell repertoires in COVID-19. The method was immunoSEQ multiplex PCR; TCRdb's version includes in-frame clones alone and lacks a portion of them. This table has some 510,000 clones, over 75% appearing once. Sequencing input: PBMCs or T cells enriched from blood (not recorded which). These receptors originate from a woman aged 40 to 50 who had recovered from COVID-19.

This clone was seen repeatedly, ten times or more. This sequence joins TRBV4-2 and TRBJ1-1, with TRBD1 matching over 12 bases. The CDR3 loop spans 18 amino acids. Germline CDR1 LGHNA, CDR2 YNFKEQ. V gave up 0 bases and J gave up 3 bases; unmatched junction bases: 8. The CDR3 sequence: CASSQEFQGQGAYTEAFF. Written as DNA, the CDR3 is TGTGCCAGCAGCCAAGAATTTCAGGGACAGGGGGCCTACACTGAAGCTTTCTTT.

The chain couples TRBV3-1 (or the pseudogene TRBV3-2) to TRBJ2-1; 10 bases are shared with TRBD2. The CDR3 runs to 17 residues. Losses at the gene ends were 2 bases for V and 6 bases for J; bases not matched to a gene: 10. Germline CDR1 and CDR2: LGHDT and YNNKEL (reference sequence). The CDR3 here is CASSQTLAGEGPNEQFF. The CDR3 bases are TGTGCCAGCAGCCAAACTCTAGCGGGAGAGGGTCCCAATGAGCAGTTCTTC.

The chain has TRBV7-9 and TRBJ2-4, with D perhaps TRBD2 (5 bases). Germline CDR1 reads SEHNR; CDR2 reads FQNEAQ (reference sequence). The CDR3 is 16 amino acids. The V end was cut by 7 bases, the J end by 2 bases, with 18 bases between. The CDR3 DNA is TGTGCCAGCACCCGTCCCACGGGGAGCTCCAAAAACATTCAGTACTTC. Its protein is CASTRPTGSSKNIQYF.

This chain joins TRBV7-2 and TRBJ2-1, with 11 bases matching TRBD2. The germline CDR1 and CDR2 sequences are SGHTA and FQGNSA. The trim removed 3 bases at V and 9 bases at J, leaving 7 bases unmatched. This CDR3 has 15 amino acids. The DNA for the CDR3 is TGTGCCAGCAGCTTGGAGCTAGCGGGAGGTGCTGAGCAGTTCTTC. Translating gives CASSLELAGGAEQFF.

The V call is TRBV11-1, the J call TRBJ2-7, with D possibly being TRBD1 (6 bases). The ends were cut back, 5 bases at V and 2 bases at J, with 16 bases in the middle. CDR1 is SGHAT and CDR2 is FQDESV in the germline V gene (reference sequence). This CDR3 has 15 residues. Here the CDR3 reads CASSPIRTEPYEQYF. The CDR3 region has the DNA TGTGCCAGCAGCCCAATAAGGACAGAACCCTACGAGCAGTACTTC.

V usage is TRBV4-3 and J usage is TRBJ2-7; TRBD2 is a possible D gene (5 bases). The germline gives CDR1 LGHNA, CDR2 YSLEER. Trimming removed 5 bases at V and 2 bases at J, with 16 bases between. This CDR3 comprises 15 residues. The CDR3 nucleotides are TGCGCCAGCAGCAAAAGCGACTATGGGCCCTACGAGCAGTACTTC. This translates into CASSKSDYGPYEQYF.

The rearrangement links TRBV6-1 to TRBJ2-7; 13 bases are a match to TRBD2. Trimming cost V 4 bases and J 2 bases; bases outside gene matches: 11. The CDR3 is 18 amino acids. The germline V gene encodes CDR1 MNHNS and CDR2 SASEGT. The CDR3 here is CASSAGLAGFGGAYEQYF. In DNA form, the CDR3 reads TGTGCCAGCAGTGCGGGACTAGCGGGATTTGGTGGCGCCTACGAGCAGTACTTC.

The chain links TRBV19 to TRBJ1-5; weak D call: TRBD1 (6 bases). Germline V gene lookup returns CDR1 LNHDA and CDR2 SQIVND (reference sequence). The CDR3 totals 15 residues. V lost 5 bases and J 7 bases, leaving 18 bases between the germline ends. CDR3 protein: CASSYEDRGQQPQHF. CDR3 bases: TGTGCCAGTAGTTACGAGGACAGAGGACAGCAGCCCCAGCATTTT.

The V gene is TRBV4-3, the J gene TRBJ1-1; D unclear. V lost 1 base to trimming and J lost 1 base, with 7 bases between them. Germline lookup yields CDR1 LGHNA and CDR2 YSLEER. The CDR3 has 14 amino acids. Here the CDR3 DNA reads TGCGCCAGCAGCCAAGGACCGGGGAACACTGAAGCTTTCTTT. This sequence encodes CASSQGPGNTEAFF.

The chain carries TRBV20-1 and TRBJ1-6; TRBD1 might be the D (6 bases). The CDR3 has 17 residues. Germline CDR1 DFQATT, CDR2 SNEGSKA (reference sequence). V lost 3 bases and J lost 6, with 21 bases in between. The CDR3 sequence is CSASIGAGARVNSPLHF. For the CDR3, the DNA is TGCAGTGCTAGTATCGGGGCAGGGGCGAGAGTTAATTCACCCCTCCACTTT.

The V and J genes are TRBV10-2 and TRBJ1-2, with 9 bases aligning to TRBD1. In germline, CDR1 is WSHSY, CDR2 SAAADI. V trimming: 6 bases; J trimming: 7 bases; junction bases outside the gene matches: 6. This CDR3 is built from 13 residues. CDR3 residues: CASSLDRGGGYTF. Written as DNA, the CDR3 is TGCGCCAGCAGCCTGGACAGGGGCGGTGGCTACACCTTC.

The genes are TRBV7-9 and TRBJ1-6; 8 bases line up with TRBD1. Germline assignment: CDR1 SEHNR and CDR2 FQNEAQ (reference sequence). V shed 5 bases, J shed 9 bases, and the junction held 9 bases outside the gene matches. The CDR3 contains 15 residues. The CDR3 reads CASSRPGTGRSPLHF. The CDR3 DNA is TGTGCCAGCAGCCGCCCCGGGACAGGTCGTTCACCCCTCCACTTT.

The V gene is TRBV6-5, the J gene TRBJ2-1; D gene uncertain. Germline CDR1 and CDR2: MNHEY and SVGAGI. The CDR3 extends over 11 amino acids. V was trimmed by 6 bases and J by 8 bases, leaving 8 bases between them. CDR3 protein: CASSSVDEQFF. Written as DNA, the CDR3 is TGTGCCAGCAGCAGTGTGGATGAGCAGTTCTTC.

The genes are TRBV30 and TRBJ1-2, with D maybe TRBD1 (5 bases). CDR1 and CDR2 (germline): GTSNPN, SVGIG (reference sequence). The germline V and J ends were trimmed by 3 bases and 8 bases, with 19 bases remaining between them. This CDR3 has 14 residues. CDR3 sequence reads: CAWRGQGSRYGYTF. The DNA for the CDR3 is TGTGCCTGGAGGGGGCAGGGAAGTCGATACGGCTACACCTTC. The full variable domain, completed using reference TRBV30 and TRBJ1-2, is SQTIHQWPATLVQPVGSPLSLECTVEGTSNPNLYWYRQAAGRGLQLLFYSVGIGQISSEVPQNLSASRPQDRQFILSSKKLLLSDSGFYLCAWRGQGSRYGYTFGSGTRLTVV.